Each of the 28 T cell receptor beta chains below was sequenced from the same sample in a study of cytomegalovirus exposure and HLA in healthy donors. PCR amplification relied on 60 Vbeta primers (plus 13 Jbeta primers). Sequencing was performed with immunoSEQ multiplex PCR; in TCRdb, only in-frame clones are kept and a portion is missing. Of around 55,000 clones listed, approximately 80% are singletons. Sequenced sample: PBMCs. The receptors here all came from a female donor in good health and CMV-seronegative.

In its sample, this clone was seen once. V is TRBV11-2 and J is TRBJ2-1; 12 bases align to TRBD2. The ends lost 5 bases at V and 8 bases at J; junction bases unmatched: 4. This CDR3 comprises 14 residues. CDR1 is SGHAT, CDR2 FQNNGV, per germline. DNA for the CDR3: TGTGCCAGCAGCCTCGGACTAGCGGGGCATGAGCAGTTCTTC. Protein product: CASSLGLAGHEQFF.

The gene calls are TRBV11-3 and TRBJ2-7, with 10 bases that match TRBD1. The germline gives CDR1 SGHNT, CDR2 YENEEA. CDR3 size: 15 residues. Trimming removed 1 base from V and 6 bases from J; junction bases left unmatched: 6. CDR3 sequence: CASSLGGGQGIEQYF. CDR3 nucleotide sequence: TGTGCCAGCAGCTTAGGCGGGGGACAGGGGATCGAGCAGTACTTC.

This chain uses TRBV7-2 with TRBJ2-3; the match to TRBD2 covers 10 bases. Unmatched junction bases numbered 15, after V lost 4 bases and J lost 8 bases. In germline, CDR1 is SGHTA, CDR2 FQGNSA. The CDR3 consists of 17 residues. CDR3 bases: TGTGCCAGCAGCTCCCGTACGGCTAGCGGGGGACTGGCTACGCAGTATTTT. This translates into CASSSRTASGGLATQYF.

The gene calls are TRBV7-2 and TRBJ2-5; 12 bases are shared with TRBD2. Germline V gene data show CDR1 as SGHTA and CDR2 as FQGNSA. The CDR3 sequence is 17 residues long. J was trimmed by 4 bases and V by 4 bases; bases with no gene match: 10. Here the CDR3 DNA reads TGTGCCAGCAGCTCCCCGGGTCTAGCGGGGGGGAGAGAGACCCAGTACTTC. Translating it yields CASSSPGLAGGRETQYF.

This clone was seen once. The gene calls are TRBV5-5 and TRBJ1-5; TRBD1 aligns across 7 bases. Trimming removed 3 bases from V and 0 bases from J; junction bases left unmatched: 3. Germline V CDR1 and CDR2: SGHKS, YYEKEE (reference sequence). The CDR3 consists of 15 residues. This CDR3 reads CASSSGQASNQPQHF. CDR3 coding DNA: TGTGCCAGCAGCTCCGGACAGGCTAGCAATCAGCCCCAGCATTTT.

This rearrangement joins TRBV11-3 to TRBJ2-7, with 8 bases identical to TRBD2. The germline gives CDR1 SGHNT, CDR2 YENEEA. The CDR3 spans 20 residues. V was clipped by 1 base and J by 6 bases; unmatched bases: 23. The CDR3 sequence: CASSLAPGGDSGVKPGEQYF. CDR3 nucleotide sequence: TGTGCCAGCAGCTTAGCCCCTGGAGGTGATAGCGGGGTAAAACCAGGCGAGCAGTACTTC.

The chain links TRBV5-6 to TRBJ2-2; D gene unclear. V lost 4 bases, J lost 6 bases, and 10 bases lay in between. Germline assignment: CDR1 SGHDT and CDR2 YYEEEE. This CDR3 spans 13 amino acids. The CDR3 loop is CASSHVSAGELFF. CDR3 bases: TGTGCCAGCAGCCACGTGAGTGCCGGGGAGCTGTTTTTT.

This chain uses TRBV7-9 with TRBJ2-7; TRBD1 agrees at 9 bases. Losses at the gene ends were 5 bases for V and 3 bases for J; bases not matched to a gene: 8. The CDR3 contains 15 residues. Germline CDR1 is SEHNR and CDR2 is FQNEAQ (reference sequence). The CDR3 nucleotides are TGTGCCAGCAGCACCCCCCAGGACAGGGGCTACGAGCAGTACTTC. Encoded protein: CASSTPQDRGYEQYF. The variable domain in full, completed from reference TRBV7-9 and TRBJ2-7, reads DTGVSQNPRHKITKRGQNVTFRCDPISEHNRLYWYRQTLGQGPEFLTYFQNEAQLEKSRLLSDRFSAERPKGSFSTLEIQRTEQGDSAMYLCASSTPQDRGYEQYFGPGTRLTVT.

V usage is TRBV14 and J usage is TRBJ2-7; D not resolved. Germline V gives CDR1 SGHDN, CDR2 FVKESK. V gave up 3 bases and J gave up 2 bases, with 5 bases separating them. The CDR3 extends over 12 amino acids. The CDR3 region is CASSHSTYEQYF. CDR3 sequence (DNA): TGTGCCAGCAGCCATAGTACCTACGAGCAGTACTTC.

The chain combines TRBV4-2 with TRBJ2-7; 8 positions match TRBD2. V trimming: 0 bases; J trimming: 5 bases; junction bases outside the gene matches: 3. The germline CDR1 and CDR2 sequences are LGHNA and YNFKEQ. This CDR3 contains 14 residues. The CDR3 DNA reads as TGTGCCAGCAGCCAAGAACCGACTAGCGACGAGCAGTACTTC. This sequence encodes CASSQEPTSDEQYF.

This clone was seen once. The rearrangement joins TRBV27 to TRBJ1-5, with D maybe TRBD1 (6 bases). Per the germline V gene, CDR1 is MNHEY and CDR2 is SMNVEV (reference sequence). The CDR3 length is 16 residues. Between the trimmed V and J ends, which lost 7 bases and 2 bases, there was a span of 18 bases. The DNA of the CDR3 is TGTGCCAGCAAGGATGTTTCGGGGGGCGGCAATCAGCCCCAGCATTTT. Its translation is CASKDVSGGGNQPQHF.

This chain uses TRBV6-4 with TRBJ2-2; TRBD2 agrees at 9 bases. This CDR3 is built from 16 residues. Germline V gene data show CDR1 as MRHNA and CDR2 as SNTAGT. With 5 bases clipped from V and 6 bases from J, the junction kept 10 bases outside the gene matches. Here the CDR3 reads CASSFVAGAGSGELFF. CDR3 DNA sequence: TGTGCCAGCAGTTTCGTAGCGGGAGCTGGCTCCGGGGAGCTGTTTTTT.

This chain joins TRBV27 and TRBJ2-3, with D possibly matching TRBD2 (6 bases). Trimming took 5 bases from V and 0 from J, leaving 15 bases between them. This CDR3 spans 16 amino acids. CDR1 is MNHEY and CDR2 is SMNVEV in the germline V gene (reference sequence). Here the CDR3 reads CASSPSSATSTDTQYF. DNA of the CDR3: TGTGCCAGCAGTCCGTCTAGCGCAACTAGCACAGATACGCAGTATTTT.

This chain connects TRBV6-5 to TRBJ2-5; weak D call: TRBD2 (5 bases). V was shortened by 5 bases and J by 3 bases, with 10 bases between the two germline ends. The CDR3 sequence is 13 residues long. The V gene's germline CDR1 is MNHEY and CDR2 SVGAGI. CDR3 in DNA: TGTGCCAGCAGTGGACCGGGAAAAGAGACCCAGTACTTC. Residues: CASSGPGKETQYF.

This clone was observed once. This rearrangement joins TRBV27 to TRBJ2-5; TRBD2 agrees at 11 bases. Germline CDR1 reads MNHEY; CDR2 reads SMNVEV (reference sequence). CDR3 length: 15 residues. V was clipped by 7 bases and J by 4 bases; unmatched bases: 8. The CDR3 DNA sequence: TGTGCCAGCACCCTGACTAGCGGGAATAGAGAGACCCAGTACTTC. Translation gives CASTLTSGNRETQYF.

This rearrangement joins TRBV7-9 to TRBJ2-7, with TRBD1 as a possible D gene (6 bases). V dropped 5 bases and J dropped 2 bases, with 13 bases sitting between them. Germline CDR1 reads SEHNR; CDR2 reads FQNEAQ (reference sequence). The length of the CDR3 is 14 residues. CDR3 sequence: CASSNGQLAYEQYF. CDR3 nucleotides: TGTGCCAGCAGCAACGGACAGTTAGCCTACGAGCAGTACTTC.

This clone was picked up one time. This chain joins TRBV15 and TRBJ1-4; D might be TRBD1 (6 bases). V dropped 0 bases and J dropped 6 bases, with 11 bases sitting between them. CDR3 size: 15 residues. Per germline, CDR1 LNHNV and CDR2 YYDKDF (reference sequence). The CDR3 here is CATSREGAGDEKLFF. Written as DNA, the CDR3 is TGTGCCACCAGCAGAGAGGGGGCCGGGGATGAAAAACTGTTTTTT. Combining the CDR3 with reference TRBV15 and TRBJ1-4 gives the whole variable domain DAMVIQNPRYQVTQFGKPVTLSCSQTLNHNVMYWYQQKSSQAPKLLFHYYDKDFNNEADTPDNFQSRRPNTSFCFLDIRSPGLGDTAMYLCATSREGAGDEKLFFGSGTQLSVL.

The chain uses TRBV4-2 and TRBJ1-2, with 7 bases that match TRBD1. CDR3 size: 15 residues. V shed 4 bases, J shed 4 bases, and the junction held 9 bases outside the gene matches. CDR1 LGHNA and CDR2 YNFKEQ come from the germline V gene. The CDR3: CASSLTRQGGYGYTF. CDR3 nucleotides: TGTGCCAGCAGCCTTACTCGACAGGGAGGCTATGGCTACACCTTC.

The chain is built from TRBV4-3 and TRBJ1-2, with 9 bases lining up with TRBD1. V gave up 1 base and J gave up 6 bases; unmatched junction bases: 9. CDR1 is LGHNA and CDR2 is YSLEER in the germline V gene. This CDR3 has 16 amino acids. In nucleotides, the CDR3 is TGCGCCAGCAGCCAAGGGACAACAGGGGGCGCCGATGGCTACACCTTC. As protein: CASSQGTTGGADGYTF.

This CDR3 is CASKRGDANTGELFF. The CDR3 nucleotides are TGTGCCAGCAAGCGGGGGGACGCGAACACCGGGGAGCTGTTTTTT. This chain links TRBV6-1 with TRBJ2-2; 9 nucleotides match TRBD2. From germline, CDR1 is MNHNS and CDR2 SASEGT. Trimming at V came to 7 bases and at J to 0 bases, leaving 3 bases not matched to a gene. The length of the CDR3 is 15 residues.

The rearrangement joins TRBV10-3 to TRBJ2-7; TRBD2 aligns across 9 bases. V lost 2 bases and J lost 6; bases outside the gene matches: 8. The CDR3 spans 15 residues. Germline V gene sequence: CDR1 ENHRY, CDR2 SYGVKD. CDR3 region: CAISEPVAGVAEQYF. The CDR3 bases are TGTGCCATCAGTGAGCCCGTAGCGGGAGTGGCCGAGCAGTACTTC.

The table lists this clone with a few counts. V usage is TRBV29-1 and J usage is TRBJ1-4; no clear D. This CDR3 region has 11 residues. Germline values: CDR1 SQVTM, CDR2 ANQGSEA. Trimming removed 0 bases from V and 11 bases from J, with 7 bases in between. For the CDR3, the DNA is TGCAGCGTTGAAGATCAACGGAAACTGTTTTTT. This codes for CSVEDQRKLFF.

This chain links TRBV7-6 with TRBJ1-4; D call uncertain. The CDR3 runs to 14 residues. The V end lost 1 base, the J end lost 3 bases, and 6 bases lay between the germline ends. CDR1 and CDR2 from the germline V gene are SGHVS and FNYEAQ. CDR3 in amino acids: CASSLGHPNEKLFF. CDR3 nucleotides: TGTGCCAGCAGCTTAGGACATCCTAATGAAAAACTGTTTTTT. Full variable domain (rest looked up from reference TRBV7-6 and TRBJ1-4): GAGVSQSPRYKVTKRGQDVALRCDPISGHVSLYWYRQALGQGPEFLTYFNYEAQQDKSGLPNDRFSAERPEGSISTLTIQRTEQRDSAMYRCASSLGHPNEKLFFGSGTQLSVL.

This clone was seen only once. This rearrangement joins TRBV6-6 to TRBJ2-2, with D perhaps TRBD2 (7 bases). V was shortened by 4 bases and J by 3 bases, with 15 bases between the two germline ends. The length of the CDR3 is 16 residues. The germline V gene encodes CDR1 MNHNY and CDR2 SVGAGI (reference sequence). In DNA, the CDR3 is TGTGCCAGCAGTTTCCGGCAGGGGAGGGACACCGGGGAGCTGTTTTTT. Amino acids: CASSFRQGRDTGELFF.

This clone was seen only a few times. The V call is TRBV6-5, the J call TRBJ2-3; unclear D gene. The CDR3 covers 15 residues. The germline V gene has CDR1 MNHEY and CDR2 SVGAGI. The V and J ends lost 0 bases and 2 bases respectively, with 9 bases between them. The CDR3 coding sequence is TGTGCCAGCAGTTACTCGTGGCGGATCACAGATACGCAGTATTTT. As protein: CASSYSWRITDTQYF.

The rearrangement uses TRBV30 and TRBJ1-2; D is perhaps TRBD1 (5 bases). V gave up 3 bases and J gave up 2 bases, with 7 bases separating them. The V gene's germline CDR1 is GTSNPN and CDR2 SVGIG (reference sequence). The CDR3 is 12 residues long. The CDR3 spells CAWRKGNYGYTF. In nucleotides, the CDR3 is TGTGCCTGGAGAAAGGGGAACTATGGCTACACCTTC.

This clone was found once. V is TRBV9 and J is TRBJ2-3, with 8 positions matching TRBD2. The CDR3 runs 17 residues. Germline V gene lookup returns CDR1 SGDLS and CDR2 YYNGEE. J was trimmed by 0 bases and V by 0 bases; bases with no gene match: 6. CDR3 in DNA: TGTGCCAGCAGCGTAGTTTGGTCTAGCGGGAGCACAGATACGCAGTATTTT. As protein: CASSVVWSSGSTDTQYF. The variable domain in full, completed from reference TRBV9 and TRBJ2-3, reads DSGVTQTPKHLITATGQRVTLRCSPRSGDLSVYWYQQSLDQGLQFLIQYYNGEERAKGNILERFSAQQFPDLHSELNLSSLELGDSALYFCASSVVWSSGSTDTQYFGPGTRLTVL.

The chain has TRBV27 and TRBJ2-2; D is ambiguous. CDR3 length: 13 residues. Germline values: CDR1 MNHEY, CDR2 SMNVEV (reference sequence). Trimming took off 6 bases at V and 1 base at J, with 6 bases between the two ends. CDR3 coding DNA: TGTGCCAGCAGCCCACTGAACACCGGGGAGCTGTTTTTT. Its translation is CASSPLNTGELFF.